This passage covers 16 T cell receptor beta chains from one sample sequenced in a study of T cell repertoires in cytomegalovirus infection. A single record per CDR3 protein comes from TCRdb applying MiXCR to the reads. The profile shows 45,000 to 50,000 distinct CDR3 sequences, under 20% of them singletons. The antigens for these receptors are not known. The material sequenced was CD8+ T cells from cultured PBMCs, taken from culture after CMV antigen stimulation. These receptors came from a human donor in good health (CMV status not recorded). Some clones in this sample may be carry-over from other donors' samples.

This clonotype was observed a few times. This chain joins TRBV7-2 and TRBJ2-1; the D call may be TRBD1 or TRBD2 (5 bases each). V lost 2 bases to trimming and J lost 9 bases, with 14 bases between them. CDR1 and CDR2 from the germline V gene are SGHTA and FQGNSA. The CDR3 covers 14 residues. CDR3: CASSLTVWGSEQFF. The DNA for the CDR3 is TGTGCCAGCAGCTTAACGGTCTGGGGGAGTGAGCAGTTCTTC.

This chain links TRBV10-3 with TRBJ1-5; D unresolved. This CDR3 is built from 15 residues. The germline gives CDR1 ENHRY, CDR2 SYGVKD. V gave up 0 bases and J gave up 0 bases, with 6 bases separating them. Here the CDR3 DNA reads TGTGCCATCAGTGAGTCCGGGGATAGCAATCAGCCCCAGCATTTT. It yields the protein CAISESGDSNQPQHF.

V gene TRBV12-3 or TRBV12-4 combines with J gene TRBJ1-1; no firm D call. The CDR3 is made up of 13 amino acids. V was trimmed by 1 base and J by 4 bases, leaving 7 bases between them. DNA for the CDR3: TGTGCCAGCAGTTTAGAGAGCTCCACTGAAGCTTTCTTT. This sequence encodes CASSLESSTEAFF.

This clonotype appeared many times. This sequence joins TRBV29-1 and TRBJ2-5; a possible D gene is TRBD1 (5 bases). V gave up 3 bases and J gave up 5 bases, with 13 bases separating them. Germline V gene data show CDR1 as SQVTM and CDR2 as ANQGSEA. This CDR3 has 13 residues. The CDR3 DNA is TGCAGCGTTGATACAGGCAGTGAGGAGACCCAGTACTTC. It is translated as CSVDTGSEETQYF.

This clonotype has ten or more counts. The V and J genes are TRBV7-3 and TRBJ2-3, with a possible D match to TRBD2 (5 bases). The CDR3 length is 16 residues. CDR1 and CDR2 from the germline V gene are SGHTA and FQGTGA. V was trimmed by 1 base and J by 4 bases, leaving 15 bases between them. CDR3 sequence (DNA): TGTGCCAGCAGCTTAAAGGACTTATCTGACCCAGATACGCAGTATTTT. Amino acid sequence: CASSLKDLSDPDTQYF.

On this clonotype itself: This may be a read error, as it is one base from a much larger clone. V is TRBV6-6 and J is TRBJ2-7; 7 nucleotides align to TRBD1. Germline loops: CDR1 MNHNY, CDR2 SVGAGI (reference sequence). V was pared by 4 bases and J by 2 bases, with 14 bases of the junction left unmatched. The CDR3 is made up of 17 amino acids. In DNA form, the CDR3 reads TGTGCCAGCAGTTTCTCTCCAGACAGGGCTTACACCTACGAGCAGTACTTC. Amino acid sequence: CASSFSPDRAYTYEQYF.

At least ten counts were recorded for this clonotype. The DNA for the CDR3 is TGCGCCAGCAGCTTTGACTACGAGCAGTACTTC. Translating gives CASSFDYEQYF. This chain links TRBV5-1 with TRBJ2-7; D unresolved. The CDR3 totals 11 residues. Trimming left V 2 bases short and J 3 bases short, with 3 bases between. Germline lookup yields CDR1 SGHRS and CDR2 YFSETQ.

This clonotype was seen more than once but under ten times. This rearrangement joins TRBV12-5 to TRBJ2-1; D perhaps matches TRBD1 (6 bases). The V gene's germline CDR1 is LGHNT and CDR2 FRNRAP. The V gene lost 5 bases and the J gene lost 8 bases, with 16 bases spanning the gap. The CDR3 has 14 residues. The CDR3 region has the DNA TGTGCTAGTGGTGTCTCTTCAGGGGCGGATGAGCAGTTCTTC. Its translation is CASGVSSGADEQFF.

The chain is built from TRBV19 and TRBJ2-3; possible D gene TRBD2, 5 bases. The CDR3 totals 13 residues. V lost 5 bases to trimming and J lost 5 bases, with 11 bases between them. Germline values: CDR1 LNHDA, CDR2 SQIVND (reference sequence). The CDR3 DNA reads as TGTGCCAGTAGTCCCCCTGGGAGAGATACGCAGTATTTT. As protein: CASSPPGRDTQYF.

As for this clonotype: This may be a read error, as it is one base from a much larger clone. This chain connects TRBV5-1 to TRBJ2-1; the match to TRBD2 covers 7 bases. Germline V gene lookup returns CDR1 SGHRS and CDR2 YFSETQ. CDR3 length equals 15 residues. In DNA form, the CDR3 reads TGCGCCAGCGGGATAGCGGGTGGCTCCTACAATGAGCATTTCTTC. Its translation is CASGIAGGSYNEHFF.

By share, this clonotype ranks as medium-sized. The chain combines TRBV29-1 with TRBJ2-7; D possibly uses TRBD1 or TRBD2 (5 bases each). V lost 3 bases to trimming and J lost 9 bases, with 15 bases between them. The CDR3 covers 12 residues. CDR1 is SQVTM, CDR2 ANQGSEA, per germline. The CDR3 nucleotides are TGCAGCGTTGAGGGGACCGCCCCAGGGCAGTACTTC. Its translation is CSVEGTAPGQYF.

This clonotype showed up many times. CDR3 sequence reads: CASSTATGATNEKLFF. The CDR3 DNA is TGTGCCAGCAGCACCGCAACGGGTGCAACTAATGAAAAACTGTTTTTT. The rearrangement joins TRBV7-9 to TRBJ1-4, with D hard to call. This CDR3 has 16 residues. The germline gives CDR1 SEHNR, CDR2 FQNEAQ (reference sequence). The V gene lost 5 bases and the J gene lost 0 bases, with 13 bases spanning the gap.

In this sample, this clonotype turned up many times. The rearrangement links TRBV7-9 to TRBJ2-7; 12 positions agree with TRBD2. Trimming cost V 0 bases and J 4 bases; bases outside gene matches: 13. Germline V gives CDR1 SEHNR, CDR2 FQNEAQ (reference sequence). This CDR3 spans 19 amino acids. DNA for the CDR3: TGTGCCAGCAGCTTAGCCGGAGGACTAGCGGGAATTCGCCGTTACGAGCAGTACTTC. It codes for CASSLAGGLAGIRRYEQYF.

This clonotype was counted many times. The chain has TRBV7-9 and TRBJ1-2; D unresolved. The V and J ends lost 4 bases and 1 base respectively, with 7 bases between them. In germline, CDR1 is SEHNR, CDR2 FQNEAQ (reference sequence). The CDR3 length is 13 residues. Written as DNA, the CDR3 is TGTGCCAGCAGCTCGACAATTAACTATGGCTACACCTTC. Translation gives CASSSTINYGYTF.

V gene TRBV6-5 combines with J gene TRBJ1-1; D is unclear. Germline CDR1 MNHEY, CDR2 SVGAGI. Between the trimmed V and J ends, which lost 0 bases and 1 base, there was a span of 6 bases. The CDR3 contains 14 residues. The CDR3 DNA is TGTGCCAGCAGTTACTCAAAGCGGAACACTGAAGCTTTCTTT. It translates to CASSYSKRNTEAFF.

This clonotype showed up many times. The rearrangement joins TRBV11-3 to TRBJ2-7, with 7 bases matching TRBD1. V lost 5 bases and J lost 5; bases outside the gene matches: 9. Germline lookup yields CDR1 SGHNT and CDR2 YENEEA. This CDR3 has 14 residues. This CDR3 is CASSASGTANEQYF. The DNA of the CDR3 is TGTGCCAGCAGCGCCTCCGGGACAGCTAACGAGCAGTACTTC. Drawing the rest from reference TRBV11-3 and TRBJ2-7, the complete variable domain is EAGVVQSPRYKIIEKKQPVAFWCNPISGHNTLYWYLQNLGQGPELLIRYENEEAVDDSQLPKDRFSAERLKGVDSTLKIQPAELGDSAVYLCASSASGTANEQYFGPGTRLTVT.